This T cell receptor beta chain was recorded in a study of blood T cells in healthy people across ages. Study-wide context: Template switching picked up about one barcoded beta molecule for each two T cells. Findings and caveats of the study: More naive CD4+ cells and higher diversity were found in long-lived than in aged donors. TCR beta diversity, measured per million T cells, fell in a roughly linear way with age.

A few counts support this clonotype. Its antigen remains unidentified. With a J-beta primer mix and a sample-barcoded 5' primer, a second PCR ran 7 to 11 cycles. Researchers report that each sample yielded at least 2.5 million CDR3-containing paired-end reads. Each CDR3 protein gets one entry after TCRdb re-called the 5' RACE reads with MiXCR. The sample includes 450,000 to 700,000 distinct CDR3 sequences, 27% of them seen just once. Germline V CDR1 and CDR2: SGHAT, FQNNGV. The CDR3 has 15 amino acids. The V end was cut by 0 bases, the J end by 3 bases, with 9 bases between. This receptor was identified in a woman aged 70 to 79 in good health. V is TRBV11-2 and J is TRBJ2-1; TRBD2 might be the D (7 bases). The sequencing input was blood. CDR3: CASSLDGGRYNEQFF. In DNA form, the CDR3 reads TGTGCCAGCAGCTTAGACGGGGGGCGCTACAATGAGCAGTTCTTC.